This T cell receptor beta chain was identified in a study of OX40 agonist ivuxolimab in advanced cancers. Assay: immunoSEQ multiplex PCR; the TCRdb copy retains only in-frame clones and omits some. This repertoire shows about 72,000 clones, about nine tenths found once; its top ten account for 1.3%. This CDR3 has 12 residues. The V gene's germline CDR1 is SNHLY and CDR2 FYNNEI. Trimming stripped 4 bases from V and 5 bases from J, with 6 bases between. The chain combines TRBV2 with TRBJ1-5; no definite D call. The input for sequencing was CD4+ or CD8+ T cells sorted from blood, taken in a trial of the OX40 agonist ivuxolimab. The sequence was obtained from an adult with an advanced solid tumor such as melanoma, head and neck, liver or kidney cancer. CDR3 sequence: CASSGVYQPQHF. The CDR3 DNA is TGTGCCAGCAGTGGGGTTTATCAGCCCCAGCATTTT.